The sequence of this TCR beta chain was determined in a study of radiation and T cells in renal cell carcinoma. Study as a whole: Nephrectomy followed 15 Gy stereotactic body radiation by 4 weeks. Whole-study findings and limits: Top tumor clonotypes rose in blood 2 weeks post-radiation, then contracted.

Germline V lookup: CDR1 SGHDN, CDR2 FVKESK. Trimming cost V 3 bases and J 4 bases; bases outside gene matches: 4. The CDR3 consists of 15 residues. The protocol was immunoSEQ multiplex PCR, while the TCRdb copy is restricted to in-frame clones and leaves out a portion. The sample holds 20,000 to 25,000 clones, about 80% seen once. As regards this clone: Its antigen is not known.

Time point in this sample: baseline pretreatment blood. The treatment denotes: 15 Gy SBRT to primary tumor, nephrectomy 4 weeks later. After SBRT, blood was collected at 2 and 4 weeks, plus baseline. The material was blood, obtained from a patient whose treatment included radiotherapy and nephrectomy. The chain is built from TRBV14 and TRBJ2-1; 9 bases match TRBD2. This sequence was found in a man aged 55 to 70 with renal cell carcinoma. The CDR3, as DNA: TGTGCCAGCAGCCAGATAGCGGGAGCGTACAATGAGCAGTTCTTC. Translated, it gives CASSQIAGAYNEQFF.